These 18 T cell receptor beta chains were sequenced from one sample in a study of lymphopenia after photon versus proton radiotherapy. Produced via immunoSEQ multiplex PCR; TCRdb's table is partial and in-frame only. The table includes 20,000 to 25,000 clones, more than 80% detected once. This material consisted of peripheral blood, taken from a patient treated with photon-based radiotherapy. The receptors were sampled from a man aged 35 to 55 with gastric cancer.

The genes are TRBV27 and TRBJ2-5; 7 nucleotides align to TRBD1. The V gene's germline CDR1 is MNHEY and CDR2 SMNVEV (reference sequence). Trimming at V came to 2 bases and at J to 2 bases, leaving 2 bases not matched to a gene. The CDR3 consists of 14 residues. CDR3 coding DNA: TGTGCCAGCAGTTTACGGGACAGACAAGAGACCCAGTACTTC. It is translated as CASSLRDRQETQYF.

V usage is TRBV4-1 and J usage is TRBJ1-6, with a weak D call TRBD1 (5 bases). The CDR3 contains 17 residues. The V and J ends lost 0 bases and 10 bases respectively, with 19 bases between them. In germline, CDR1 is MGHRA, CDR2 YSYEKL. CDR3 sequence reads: CASSQDPHVGGNSPLHF. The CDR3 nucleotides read TGCGCCAGCAGCCAAGACCCTCATGTGGGGGGGAACTCACCCCTCCACTTT.

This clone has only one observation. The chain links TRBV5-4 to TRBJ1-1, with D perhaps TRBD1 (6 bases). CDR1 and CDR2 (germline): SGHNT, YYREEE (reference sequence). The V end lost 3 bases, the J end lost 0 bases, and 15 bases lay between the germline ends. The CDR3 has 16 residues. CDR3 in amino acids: CASSWRLTGLNTEAFF. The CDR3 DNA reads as TGTGCCAGCAGCTGGAGGTTAACAGGGTTGAACACTGAAGCTTTCTTT.

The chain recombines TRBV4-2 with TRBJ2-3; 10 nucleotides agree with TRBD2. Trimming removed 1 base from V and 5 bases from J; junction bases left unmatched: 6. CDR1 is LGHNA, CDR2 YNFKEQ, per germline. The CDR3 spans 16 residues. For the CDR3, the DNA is TGTGCCAGCAGCCAAGGAAGCGGGGGGGCCCGAGATACGCAGTATTTT. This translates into CASSQGSGGARDTQYF.

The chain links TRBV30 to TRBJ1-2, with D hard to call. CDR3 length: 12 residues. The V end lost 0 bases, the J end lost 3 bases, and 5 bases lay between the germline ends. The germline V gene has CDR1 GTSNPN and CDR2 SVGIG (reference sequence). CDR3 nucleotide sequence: TGTGCCTGGAGTGTTTTGGACTATGGCTACACCTTC. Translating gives CAWSVLDYGYTF.

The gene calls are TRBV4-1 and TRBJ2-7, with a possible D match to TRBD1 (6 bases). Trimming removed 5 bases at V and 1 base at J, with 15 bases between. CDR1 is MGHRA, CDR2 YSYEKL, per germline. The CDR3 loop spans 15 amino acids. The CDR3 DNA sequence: TGCGCCAGCAGCGCCGAGGGGGTCCATTCCTACGAGCAGTACTTC. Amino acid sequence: CASSAEGVHSYEQYF.

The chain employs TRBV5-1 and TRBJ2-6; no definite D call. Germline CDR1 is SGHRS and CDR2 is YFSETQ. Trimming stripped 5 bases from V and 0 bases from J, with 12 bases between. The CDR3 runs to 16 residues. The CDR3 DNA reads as TGCGCCAGCAGTTACCCCCAAGACTCTGGGGCCAACGTCCTGACTTTC. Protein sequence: CASSYPQDSGANVLTF.

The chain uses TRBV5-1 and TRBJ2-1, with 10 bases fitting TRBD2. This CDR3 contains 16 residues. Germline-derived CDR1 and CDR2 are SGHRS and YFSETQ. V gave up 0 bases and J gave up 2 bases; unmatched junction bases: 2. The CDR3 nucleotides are TGCGCCAGCAGCTTGGTTCTAGCGGGGGCCTACAATGAGCAGTTCTTC. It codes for CASSLVLAGAYNEQFF. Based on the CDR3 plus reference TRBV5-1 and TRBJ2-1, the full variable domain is KAGVTQTPRYLIKTRGQQVTLSCSPISGHRSVSWYQQTPGQGLQFLFEYFSETQRNKGNFPGRFSGRQFSNSRSEMNVSTLELGDSALYLCASSLVLAGAYNEQFFGPGTRLTVL.

In nucleotides, the CDR3 is TGCGCCAGCAGCCTAGGAGCGAAAACTAATGAAAAACTGTTTTTT. It yields the protein CASSLGAKTNEKLFF. The V call is TRBV5-1, the J call TRBJ1-4; D is ambiguous. From germline, CDR1 is SGHRS and CDR2 YFSETQ. The CDR3 is 15 residues long. Trimming removed 4 bases at V and 1 base at J, with 11 bases between.

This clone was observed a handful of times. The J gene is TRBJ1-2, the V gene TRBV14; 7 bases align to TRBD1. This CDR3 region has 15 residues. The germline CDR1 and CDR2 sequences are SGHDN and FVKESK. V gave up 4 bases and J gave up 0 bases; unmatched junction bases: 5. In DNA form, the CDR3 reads TGTGCCAGCAGCCCCGGGACAGCCCCTAACTATGGCTACACCTTC. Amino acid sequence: CASSPGTAPNYGYTF.

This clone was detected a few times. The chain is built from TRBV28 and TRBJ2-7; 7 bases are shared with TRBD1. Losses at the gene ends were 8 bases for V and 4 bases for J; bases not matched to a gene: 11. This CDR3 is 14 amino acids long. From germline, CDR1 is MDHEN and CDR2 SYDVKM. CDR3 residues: CASLTGDSSYEQYF. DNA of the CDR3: TGTGCCAGCCTAACCGGGGACAGCTCATACGAGCAGTACTTC. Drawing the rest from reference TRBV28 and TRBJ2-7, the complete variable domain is DVKVTQSSRYLVKRTGEKVFLECVQDMDHENMFWYRQDPGLGLRLIYFSYDVKMKEKGDIPEGYSVSREKKERFSLILESASTNQTSMYLCASLTGDSSYEQYFGPGTRLTVT.

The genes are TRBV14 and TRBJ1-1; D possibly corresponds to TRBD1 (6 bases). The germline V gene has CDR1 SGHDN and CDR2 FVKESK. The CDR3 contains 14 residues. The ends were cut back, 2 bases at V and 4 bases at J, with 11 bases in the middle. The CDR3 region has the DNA TGTGCCAGCAGCCAATTACAGGGCGTCACTGAAGCTTTCTTT. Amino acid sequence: CASSQLQGVTEAFF. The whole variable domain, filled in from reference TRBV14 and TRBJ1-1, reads EAGVTQFPSHSVIEKGQTVTLRCDPISGHDNLYWYRRVMGKEIKFLLHFVKESKQDESGMPNNRFLAERTGGTYSTLKVQPAELEDSGVYFCASSQLQGVTEAFFGQGTRLTVV.

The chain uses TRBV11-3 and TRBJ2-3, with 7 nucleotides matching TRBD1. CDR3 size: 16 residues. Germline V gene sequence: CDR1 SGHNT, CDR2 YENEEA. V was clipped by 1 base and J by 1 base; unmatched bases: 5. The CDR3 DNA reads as TGTGCCAGCAGCTTAGGAGACAGGGTGGGCACAGATACGCAGTATTTT. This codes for CASSLGDRVGTDTQYF.

CDR3 nucleotide sequence: TGTGCCAGCAGCTTGGAAGCCGGGAACACTGAAGCTTTCTTT. Translated: CASSLEAGNTEAFF. The chain joins TRBV5-4 to TRBJ1-1; D is unclear. This CDR3 has 14 residues. V lost 0 bases, J lost 1 base, and 7 bases lay in between. Germline V gives CDR1 SGHNT, CDR2 YYREEE (reference sequence).

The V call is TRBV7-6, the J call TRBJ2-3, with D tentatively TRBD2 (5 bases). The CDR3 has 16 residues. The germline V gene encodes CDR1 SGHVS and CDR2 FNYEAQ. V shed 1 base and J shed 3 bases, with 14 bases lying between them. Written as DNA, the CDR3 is TGTGCCAGCAGCTTAGATCCGGGGATGGGTACAGATACGCAGTATTTT. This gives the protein CASSLDPGMGTDTQYF.

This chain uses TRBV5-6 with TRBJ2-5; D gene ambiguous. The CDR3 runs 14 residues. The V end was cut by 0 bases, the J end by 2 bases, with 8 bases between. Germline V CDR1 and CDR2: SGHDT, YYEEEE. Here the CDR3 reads CASSLDRVQETQYF. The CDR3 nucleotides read TGTGCCAGCAGCTTGGACCGGGTACAAGAGACCCAGTACTTC. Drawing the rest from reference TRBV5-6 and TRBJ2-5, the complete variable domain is DAGVTQSPTHLIKTRGQQVTLRCSPKSGHDTVSWYQQALGQGPQFIFQYYEEEERQRGNFPDRFSGHQFPNYSSELNVNALLLGDSALYLCASSLDRVQETQYFGPGTRLLVL.

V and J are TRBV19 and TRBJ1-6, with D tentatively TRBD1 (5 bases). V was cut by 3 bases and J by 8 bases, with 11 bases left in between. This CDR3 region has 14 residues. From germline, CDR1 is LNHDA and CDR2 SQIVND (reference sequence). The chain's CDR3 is CASSIRTKDSPLHF. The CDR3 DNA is TGTGCCAGTAGTATCAGGACAAAAGATTCACCCCTCCACTTT.

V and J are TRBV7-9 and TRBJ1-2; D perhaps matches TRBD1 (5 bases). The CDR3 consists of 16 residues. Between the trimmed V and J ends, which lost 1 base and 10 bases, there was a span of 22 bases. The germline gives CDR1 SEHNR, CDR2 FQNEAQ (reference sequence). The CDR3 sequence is CASSLGGGGGTRNYTF. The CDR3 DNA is TGTGCCAGCAGCTTAGGTGGCGGTGGGGGGACTAGGAACTACACCTTC. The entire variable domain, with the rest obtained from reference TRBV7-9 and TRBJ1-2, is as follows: DTGVSQNPRHKITKRGQNVTFRCDPISEHNRLYWYRQTLGQGPEFLTYFQNEAQLEKSRLLSDRFSAERPKGSFSTLEIQRTEQGDSAMYLCASSLGGGGGTRNYTFGSGTRLTVV.